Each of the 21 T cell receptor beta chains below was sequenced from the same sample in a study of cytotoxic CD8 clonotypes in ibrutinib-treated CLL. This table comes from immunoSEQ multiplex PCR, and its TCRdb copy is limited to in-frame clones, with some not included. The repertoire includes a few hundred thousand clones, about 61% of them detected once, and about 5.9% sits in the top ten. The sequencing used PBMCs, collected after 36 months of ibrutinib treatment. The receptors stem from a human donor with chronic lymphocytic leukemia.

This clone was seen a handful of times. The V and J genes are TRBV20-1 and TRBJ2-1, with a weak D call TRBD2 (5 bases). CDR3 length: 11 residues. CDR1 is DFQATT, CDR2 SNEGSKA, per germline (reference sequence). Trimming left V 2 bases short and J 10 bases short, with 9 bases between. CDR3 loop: CSARRTWEQFF. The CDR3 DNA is TGCAGTGCTAGACGGACTTGGGAGCAGTTCTTC.

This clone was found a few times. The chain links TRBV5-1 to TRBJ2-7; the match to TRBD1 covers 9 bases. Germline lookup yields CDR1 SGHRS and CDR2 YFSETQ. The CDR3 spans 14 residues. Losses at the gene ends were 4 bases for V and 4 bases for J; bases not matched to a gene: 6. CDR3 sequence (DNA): TGCGCCAGCAGCCCGGACAGGGGAAGGTACGAGCAGTACTTC. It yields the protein CASSPDRGRYEQYF.

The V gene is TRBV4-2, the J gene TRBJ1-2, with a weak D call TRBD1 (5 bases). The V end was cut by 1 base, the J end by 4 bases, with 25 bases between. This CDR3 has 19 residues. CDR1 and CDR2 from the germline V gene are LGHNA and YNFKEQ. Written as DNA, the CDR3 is TGTGCCAGCAGCCAAGGGGGAGGGACCCACCTTATGCGCCCCTATGGCTACACCTTC. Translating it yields CASSQGGGTHLMRPYGYTF.

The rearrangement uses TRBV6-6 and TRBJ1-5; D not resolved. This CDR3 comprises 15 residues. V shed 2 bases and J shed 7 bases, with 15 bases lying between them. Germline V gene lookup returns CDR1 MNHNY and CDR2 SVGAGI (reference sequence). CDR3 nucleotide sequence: TGTGCCAGCAGTTACATCGAAGGGAATGGGCAGCCCCAGCATTTT. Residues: CASSYIEGNGQPQHF.

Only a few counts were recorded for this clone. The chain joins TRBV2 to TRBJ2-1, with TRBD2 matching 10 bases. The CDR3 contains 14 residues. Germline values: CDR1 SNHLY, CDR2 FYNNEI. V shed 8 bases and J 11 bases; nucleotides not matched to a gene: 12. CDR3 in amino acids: CASRWMATSGKQFF. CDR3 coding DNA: TGTGCCAGCCGATGGATGGCAACTAGCGGGAAGCAGTTCTTC.

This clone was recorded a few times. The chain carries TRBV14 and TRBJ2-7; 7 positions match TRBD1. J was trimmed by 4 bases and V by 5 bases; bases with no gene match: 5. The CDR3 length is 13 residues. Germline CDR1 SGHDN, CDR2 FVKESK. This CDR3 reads CASSDYRGYEQYF. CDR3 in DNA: TGTGCCAGCAGCGATTACAGGGGTTACGAGCAGTACTTC.

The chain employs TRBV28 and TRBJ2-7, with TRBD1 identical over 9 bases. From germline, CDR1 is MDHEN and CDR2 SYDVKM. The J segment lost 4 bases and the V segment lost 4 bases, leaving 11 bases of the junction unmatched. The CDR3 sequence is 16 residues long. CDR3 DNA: TGTGCCAGCAGTTACGTATTCGGGACAGGGAATTACGAGCAGTACTTC. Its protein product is CASSYVFGTGNYEQYF.

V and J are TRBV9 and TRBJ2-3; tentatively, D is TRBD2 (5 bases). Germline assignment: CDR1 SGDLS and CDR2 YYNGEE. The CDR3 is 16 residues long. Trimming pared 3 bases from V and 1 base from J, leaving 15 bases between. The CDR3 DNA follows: TGTGCCAGCAGCGCCCGAGCGGCGGGCCGCACAGATACGCAGTATTTT. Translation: CASSARAAGRTDTQYF.

The CDR3, as DNA: TGTGCCAGCTCAGACGGACAGGGATGGGGAAACACCATATATTTT. This encodes CASSDGQGWGNTIYF. The rearrangement links TRBV18 to TRBJ1-3; 8 bases align to TRBD1. CDR3 length: 15 residues. V shed 5 bases and J 4 bases; nucleotides not matched to a gene: 7. Germline V gene sequence: CDR1 KGHSH, CDR2 LQKENI.

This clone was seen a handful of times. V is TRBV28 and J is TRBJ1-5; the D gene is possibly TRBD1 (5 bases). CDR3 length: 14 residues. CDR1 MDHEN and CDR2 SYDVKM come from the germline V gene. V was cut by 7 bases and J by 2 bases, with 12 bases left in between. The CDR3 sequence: CASTQGLGNQPQHF. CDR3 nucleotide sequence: TGTGCCAGCACTCAGGGTTTGGGCAATCAGCCCCAGCATTTT.

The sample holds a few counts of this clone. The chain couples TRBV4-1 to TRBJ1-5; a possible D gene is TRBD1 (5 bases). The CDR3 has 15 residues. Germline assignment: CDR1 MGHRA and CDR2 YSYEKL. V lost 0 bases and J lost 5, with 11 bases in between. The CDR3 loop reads CASSQELGGDQPQHF. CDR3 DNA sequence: TGCGCCAGCAGCCAAGAGTTGGGAGGGGATCAGCCCCAGCATTTT.

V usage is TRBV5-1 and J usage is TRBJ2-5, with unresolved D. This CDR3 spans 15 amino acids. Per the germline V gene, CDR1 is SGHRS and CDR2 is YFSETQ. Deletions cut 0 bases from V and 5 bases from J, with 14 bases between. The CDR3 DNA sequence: TGCGCCAGCAGCTTGGCCACATATTCAGATGAGACCCAGTACTTC. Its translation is CASSLATYSDETQYF.

CDR3 amino acids: CASSLASGRLYGYTF. Written as DNA, the CDR3 is TGTGCCAGCAGCTTGGCCTCGGGACGGCTGTATGGCTACACCTTC. This chain uses TRBV5-4 with TRBJ1-2; D may be TRBD1 (5 bases). Deletions cut 0 bases from V and 5 bases from J, with 14 bases between. Germline loops: CDR1 SGHNT, CDR2 YYREEE (reference sequence). CDR3 length: 15 residues. Combining the CDR3 with reference TRBV5-4 and TRBJ1-2 gives the whole variable domain ETGVTQSPTHLIKTRGQQVTLRCSSQSGHNTVSWYQQALGQGPQFIFQYYREEENGRGNFPPRFSGLQFPNYSSELNVNALELDDSALYLCASSLASGRLYGYTFGSGTRLTVV.

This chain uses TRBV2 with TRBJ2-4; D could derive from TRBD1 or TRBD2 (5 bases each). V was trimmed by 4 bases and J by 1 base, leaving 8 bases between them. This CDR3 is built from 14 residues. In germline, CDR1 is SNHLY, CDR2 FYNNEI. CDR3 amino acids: CASSVGTAKNIQYF. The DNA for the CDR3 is TGTGCCAGCAGTGTCGGGACGGCCAAAAACATTCAGTACTTC. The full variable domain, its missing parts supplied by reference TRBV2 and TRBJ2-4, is EPEVTQTPSHQVTQMGQEVILRCVPISNHLYFYWYRQILGQKVEFLVSFYNNEISEKSEIFDDQFSVERPDGSNFTLKIRSTKLEDSAMYFCASSVGTAKNIQYFGAGTRLSVL.

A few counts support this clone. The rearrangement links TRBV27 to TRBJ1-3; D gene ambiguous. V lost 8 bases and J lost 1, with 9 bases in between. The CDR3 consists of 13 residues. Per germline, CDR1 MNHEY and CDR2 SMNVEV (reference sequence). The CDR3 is CASVWGSGNTIYF. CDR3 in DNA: TGTGCCAGCGTCTGGGGATCTGGAAACACCATATATTTT.

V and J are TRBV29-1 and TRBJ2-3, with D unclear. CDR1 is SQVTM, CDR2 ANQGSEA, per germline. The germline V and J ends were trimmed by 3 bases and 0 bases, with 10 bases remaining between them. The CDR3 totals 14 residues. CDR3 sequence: CSVEEGVSTDTQYF. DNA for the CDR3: TGCAGCGTTGAGGAAGGCGTTAGCACAGATACGCAGTATTTT.

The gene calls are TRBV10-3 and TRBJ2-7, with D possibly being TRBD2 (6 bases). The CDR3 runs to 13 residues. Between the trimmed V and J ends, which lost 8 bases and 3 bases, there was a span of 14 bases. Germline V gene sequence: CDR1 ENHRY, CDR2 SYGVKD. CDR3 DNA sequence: TGTGCCATCGCCCTCCCGGGAGACTACGAGCAGTACTTC. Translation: CAIALPGDYEQYF.

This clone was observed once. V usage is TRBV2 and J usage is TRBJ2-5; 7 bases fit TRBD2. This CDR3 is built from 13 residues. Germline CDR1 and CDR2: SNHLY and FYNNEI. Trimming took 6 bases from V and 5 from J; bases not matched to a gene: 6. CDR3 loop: CASRGSGMETQYF. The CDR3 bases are TGTGCCAGCAGGGGGAGCGGGATGGAGACCCAGTACTTC.

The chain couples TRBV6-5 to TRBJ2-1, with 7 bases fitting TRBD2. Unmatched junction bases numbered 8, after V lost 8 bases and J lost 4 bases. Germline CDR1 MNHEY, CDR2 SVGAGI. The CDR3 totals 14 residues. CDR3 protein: CASQSGTKYNEQFF. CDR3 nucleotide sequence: TGTGCCAGCCAGTCCGGGACTAAATACAATGAGCAGTTCTTC.

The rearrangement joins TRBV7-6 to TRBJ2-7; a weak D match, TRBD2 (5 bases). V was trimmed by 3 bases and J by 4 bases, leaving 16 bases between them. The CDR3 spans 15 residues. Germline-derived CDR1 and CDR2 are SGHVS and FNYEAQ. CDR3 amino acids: CASSFPRTVMYEQYF. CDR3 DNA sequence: TGTGCCAGCAGCTTCCCCAGGACTGTAATGTACGAGCAGTACTTC.

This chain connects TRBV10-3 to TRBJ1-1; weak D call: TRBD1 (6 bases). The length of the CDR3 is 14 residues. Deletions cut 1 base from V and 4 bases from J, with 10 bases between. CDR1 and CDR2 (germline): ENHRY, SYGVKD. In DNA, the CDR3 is TGTGCCATCAGTGAGTATAAGGGGGGCACTGAAGCTTTCTTT. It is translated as CAISEYKGGTEAFF.